This TCR beta chain appears in the sequencing data of a study of OX40 agonist ivuxolimab in advanced cancers. Findings of the study overall: Partial responders receiving 0.1-3.0 mg/kg showed among the lowest clonal expansion.

This CDR3 contains 17 residues. V was shortened by 0 bases and J by 5 bases, with 16 bases between the two germline ends. Germline V gene lookup returns CDR1 SEHNR and CDR2 FQNEAQ (reference sequence). Repertoires were generated with immunoSEQ multiplex PCR, while TCRdb's copy carries only in-frame clones and drops some. The data hold about 59,000 clones, with over 80% observed a single time. About this clone: Its antigen is unidentified.

This TCR derives from an adult with an advanced solid tumor such as melanoma, head and neck, liver or kidney cancer. Sequences were derived from CD4+ or CD8+ T cells sorted from blood, sampled in a trial of the OX40 agonist ivuxolimab. The gene calls are TRBV7-9 and TRBJ2-2, with D possibly being TRBD2 (7 bases). The CDR3 DNA sequence: TGTGCCAGCAGCTTAGCAAGACTACAGGGAGGGACCGGGGAGCTGTTTTTT. It specifies CASSLARLQGGTGELFF.